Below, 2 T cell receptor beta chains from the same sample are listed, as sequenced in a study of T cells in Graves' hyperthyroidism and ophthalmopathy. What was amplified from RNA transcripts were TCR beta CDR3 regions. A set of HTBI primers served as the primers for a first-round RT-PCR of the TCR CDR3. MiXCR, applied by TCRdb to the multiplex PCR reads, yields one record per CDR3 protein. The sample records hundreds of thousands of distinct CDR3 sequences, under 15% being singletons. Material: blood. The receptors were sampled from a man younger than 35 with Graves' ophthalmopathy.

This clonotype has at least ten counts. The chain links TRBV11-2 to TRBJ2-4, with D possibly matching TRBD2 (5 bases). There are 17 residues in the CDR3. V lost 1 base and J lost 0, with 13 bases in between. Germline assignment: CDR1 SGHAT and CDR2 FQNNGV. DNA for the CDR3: TGTGCCAGCAGCTTAGGTCGCGGGTCCCTAGCCAAAAACATTCAGTACTTC. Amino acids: CASSLGRGSLAKNIQYF.

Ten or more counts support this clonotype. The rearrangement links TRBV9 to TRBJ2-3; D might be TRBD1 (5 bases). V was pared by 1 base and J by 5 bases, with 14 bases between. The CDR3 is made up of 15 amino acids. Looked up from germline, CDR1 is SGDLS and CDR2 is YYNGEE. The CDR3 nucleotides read TGTGCCAGCAGCGTAACAGGCGAGGATGAAGATACGCAGTATTTT. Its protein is CASSVTGEDEDTQYF.